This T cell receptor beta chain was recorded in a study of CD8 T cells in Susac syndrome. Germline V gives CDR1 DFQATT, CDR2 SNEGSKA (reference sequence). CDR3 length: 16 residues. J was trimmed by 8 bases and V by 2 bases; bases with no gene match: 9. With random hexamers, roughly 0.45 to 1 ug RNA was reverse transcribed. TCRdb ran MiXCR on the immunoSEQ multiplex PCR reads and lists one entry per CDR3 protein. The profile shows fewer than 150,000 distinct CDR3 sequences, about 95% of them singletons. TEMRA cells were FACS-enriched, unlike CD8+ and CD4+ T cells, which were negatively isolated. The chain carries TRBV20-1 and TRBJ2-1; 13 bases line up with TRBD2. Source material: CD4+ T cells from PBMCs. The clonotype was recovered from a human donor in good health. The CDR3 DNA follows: TGCAGTGCTAGAAGACTAGCGGGAGGTCGGTACCATGAGCAGTTCTTC. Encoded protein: CSARRLAGGRYHEQFF.